A selection of T cell receptor beta chains follows, all from one sample in a study of human T cells and chemical hapten exposure. MiXCR, run by TCRdb on the RACE reads, gives a single entry per CDR3 protein. The data hold about 130,000 distinct CDR3 sequences, with roughly 9% observed a single time. Source material: whole blood. The receptors were sampled from a male donor in good health. Some clones in this sample may be carry-over from other donors' samples. Each CDR3 is given with its conserved first and last residue. The D gene is left open where the match is weak. A clone size is listed for some rows: how often the clone was seen (once, few, many), or a class if it is expanded.

CDR3 DNA,CDR3 protein,J gene,clone size,D gene,V gene
TGTGCCATCAGTGAGTCGGGGACTAGCGGGAGAGGCGAGCAGTACTTC,CAISESGTSGRGEQYF,TRBJ2-7,few,TRBD2,TRBV10-3
TGTGCCAGCTCACCAAGTTTCGGGAGTGAGGAAAAACTGTTTTTT,CASSPSFGSEEKLFF,TRBJ1-4,many,-,TRBV18
TGTGCCAGCAGCCCCACGACTAGCAGAAACACCGGGGAGCTGTTTTTT,CASSPTTSRNTGELFF,TRBJ2-2,few,TRBD2,TRBV3-1
TGTGCCAGCAGACCCGGCGGGGTAGCTGGAAACACCATATATTTT,CASRPGGVAGNTIYF,TRBJ1-3,-,-,TRBV28
TGTGCCAGCAGCTTAGCGGGGGACAGGTTTAATGAAAAACTGTTTTTT,CASSLAGDRFNEKLFF,TRBJ1-4,-,TRBD1,TRBV7-9
TGTGCCAGCAGCCTGAGGCAGGGGTATAGCAATCAGCCCCAGCATTTT,CASSLRQGYSNQPQHF,TRBJ1-5,few,-,TRBV14
TGTGCCAGCAGCAAGGCACTAGCGACAGATACGCAGTATTTT,CASSKALATDTQYF,TRBJ2-3,-,TRBD2,TRBV7-2
TGTGCCAGCAGCCAAGAAGGGACTAGCGGGAGAAATGAGCAGTTCTTC,CASSQEGTSGRNEQFF,TRBJ2-1,-,TRBD2,TRBV14
TGTGCCAGCAGCCAAGGGAATCAGCCCCAGCATTTT,CASSQGNQPQHF,TRBJ1-5,many,-,TRBV14
TGCAGTGCAGAAGCCGGGACAGGGGGACGCTACGAGCAGTACTTC,CSAEAGTGGRYEQYF,TRBJ2-7,few,TRBD1,TRBV20-1
TGTGCCAGCAGCTTAGGGAGGGGGGAGAATTCACCCCTCCACTTT,CASSLGRGENSPLHF,TRBJ1-6,few,-,TRBV7-9
TGTGCCATCAGTGAGTCTGCGGTCCTCTACGAGCAGTACTTC,CAISESAVLYEQYF,TRBJ2-7,-,-,TRBV10-3
TGTGCCAGCAGCCTTCGGACAGGGAGCACAGATACGCAGTATTTT,CASSLRTGSTDTQYF,TRBJ2-3,-,TRBD1,TRBV7-2
TGTGCCAGCAGTAGATATAGCGGGAGGACAGACTACGAGCAGTACTTC,CASSRYSGRTDYEQYF,TRBJ2-7,few,TRBD2,TRBV6-5
TGTGCCAGCAGCTTAGGTGTTAGGGGGACAGGGGAATACGAGCAGTACTTC,CASSLGVRGTGEYEQYF,TRBJ2-7,many,TRBD1,TRBV11-2
TGTGCCAGCAGCTTACCGCAGGGAGGCACATCCGAGCAGTACTTC,CASSLPQGGTSEQYF,TRBJ2-7,few,-,TRBV7-9
TGTGCCAGCAGCCCCAGGCAGGGACGTAATCAGCCCCAGCATTTT,CASSPRQGRNQPQHF,TRBJ1-5,many,-,TRBV7-2
TGTGCCAGCAGCTTATTTATCATTAGCGGGGGGGCCGAAGAGACCCAGTACTTC,CASSLFIISGGAEETQYF,TRBJ2-5,few,TRBD2,TRBV7-3
TGCGCCAGCAGCCAAGATAGGTCTAGCGCCGTGAACATTCAGTACTTC,CASSQDRSSAVNIQYF,TRBJ2-4,few,-,TRBV4-3
TGCGCCAGCAGCTTGCTGGGGATGAACACTGAAGCTTTCTTT,CASSLLGMNTEAFF,TRBJ1-1,many,-,TRBV5-1
TGTGCCAGCAGTTTTGGGGGGAGCTCCTACGAGCAGTACTTC,CASSFGGSSYEQYF,TRBJ2-7,many,-,TRBV5-1
TGTGCCAGCAGCTCCCACGGAGGGGAGGCTCAGCCCCAGCATTTT,CASSSHGGEAQPQHF,TRBJ1-5,many,-,TRBV7-2
TGTGCCAGCAGCCTACTAGCGGGAGGCACCAATTCCTACGAGCAGTACTTC,CASSLLAGGTNSYEQYF,TRBJ2-7,-,TRBD2,TRBV6-5
TGTGCCAGCGGACCCGTCTGGGCAGGGGCTGGAAACACCATATATTTT,CASGPVWAGAGNTIYF,TRBJ1-3,-,-,TRBV6-2/TRBV6-3